This entry lists 7 T cell receptor beta chains sequenced from one sample in a study of T cell clonotyping in hematopoietic cell transplantation. Repertoires were generated with immunoSEQ multiplex PCR, while TCRdb's copy carries only in-frame clones and drops some. This repertoire shows about 41,000 clones, approximately 80% found once; its top ten account for over 4%. Time point meaning: recipient sample about 28 days before transplant, after cytoreduction. The sample consisted of peripheral blood mononuclear cells, taken before stem cell transplant. Source of these receptors: a man aged 55 to 70 with myelodysplastic syndrome. Some clones in this sample may be carry-over from other donors' samples.

Only one count was recorded for this clone. The rearrangement joins TRBV7-2 to TRBJ1-2; D is unresolved. The CDR3 has 12 amino acids. The germline V gene encodes CDR1 SGHTA and CDR2 FQGNSA. V shed 3 bases and J shed 6 bases, with 8 bases lying between them. The chain's CDR3 is CASSFDLDGYTF. The DNA of the CDR3 is TGTGCCAGCAGCTTCGACTTGGATGGCTACACCTTC.

The J gene is TRBJ2-2, the V gene TRBV5-1; either TRBD1 or TRBD2 may supply D (6 bases each). Germline V gives CDR1 SGHRS, CDR2 YFSETQ. The V end was cut by 0 bases, the J end by 1 base, with 19 bases between. This CDR3 region has 19 residues. In nucleotides, the CDR3 is TGCGCCAGCAGCTTGGCGATGAGGGGGGCCCTAATGAACACCGGGGAGCTGTTTTTT. It translates to CASSLAMRGALMNTGELFF.

The chain recombines TRBV18 with TRBJ2-3; 8 bases match TRBD2. The V gene's germline CDR1 is KGHSH and CDR2 LQKENI. Germline trimming cut 6 bases from V and 11 bases from J; bases unmatched to any gene: 7. This CDR3 has 12 amino acids. In DNA, the CDR3 is TGTGCCAGCTCCCCGGGGGGGGATGGGCAGTATTTT. It yields the protein CASSPGGDGQYF.

This chain joins TRBV5-1 and TRBJ2-3; D is undetermined. The V end was cut by 0 bases, the J end by 1 base, with 9 bases between. CDR1 is SGHRS and CDR2 is YFSETQ in the germline V gene. There are 15 residues in the CDR3. The CDR3 sequence is CASSLEQLGTDTQYF. DNA of the CDR3: TGCGCCAGCAGCTTGGAACAGCTCGGCACAGATACGCAGTATTTT.

CDR3 region: CASSLLGEAGNTIYF. The CDR3, as DNA: TGCGCCAGCAGCTTGTTAGGGGAGGCTGGAAACACCATATATTTT. The chain carries TRBV5-1 and TRBJ1-3, with D possibly TRBD1 on 5 matching bases. CDR3 size: 15 residues. The germline V gene encodes CDR1 SGHRS and CDR2 YFSETQ. Trimming took 1 base from V and 2 from J, leaving 10 bases between them.

The rearrangement joins TRBV29-1 to TRBJ2-4, with D perhaps TRBD1 (6 bases). V shed 7 bases and J shed 9 bases, with 22 bases lying between them. The CDR3 is made up of 14 amino acids. CDR1 is SQVTM, CDR2 ANQGSEA, per germline. CDR3 DNA sequence: TGCAGCGCTGGGGGAAAGACAGGCAGTGGCATTCAGTACTTC. As protein: CSAGGKTGSGIQYF.

V is TRBV19 and J is TRBJ2-6; TRBD2 might be the D (6 bases). The CDR3 spans 17 residues. CDR1 and CDR2 (germline): LNHDA, SQIVND (reference sequence). Trimming removed 7 bases from V and 5 bases from J, with 21 bases in between. CDR3 sequence reads: CASISLKAGLRANVLTF. The CDR3 DNA sequence: TGTGCCAGTATTTCCCTCAAAGCCGGACTAAGGGCCAACGTCCTGACTTTC.